The entry that follows covers one TCR beta chain sequence. This sample was included in a study of control samples from healthy donors and cancer patients. Profiled with immunoSEQ multiplex PCR; TCRdb holds only in-frame clones, not every one. The sample comprises around 130,000 clones, about 90% of which are singletons, and roughly 43% rests with the top ten. This receptor was taken from a man aged 45 to 65 in good health. The sequenced sample consisted of blood.

This chain's CDR3 is CASSGGEQYF. For the CDR3, the DNA is TGTGCCAGCAGTGGGGGCGAGCAGTACTTC. The rearrangement uses TRBV12-3 or TRBV12-4 and TRBJ2-7; perhaps D is TRBD1 or TRBD2 (5 bases each). This CDR3 is built from 10 residues. V lost 5 bases and J 6 bases, leaving 5 bases between the germline ends.